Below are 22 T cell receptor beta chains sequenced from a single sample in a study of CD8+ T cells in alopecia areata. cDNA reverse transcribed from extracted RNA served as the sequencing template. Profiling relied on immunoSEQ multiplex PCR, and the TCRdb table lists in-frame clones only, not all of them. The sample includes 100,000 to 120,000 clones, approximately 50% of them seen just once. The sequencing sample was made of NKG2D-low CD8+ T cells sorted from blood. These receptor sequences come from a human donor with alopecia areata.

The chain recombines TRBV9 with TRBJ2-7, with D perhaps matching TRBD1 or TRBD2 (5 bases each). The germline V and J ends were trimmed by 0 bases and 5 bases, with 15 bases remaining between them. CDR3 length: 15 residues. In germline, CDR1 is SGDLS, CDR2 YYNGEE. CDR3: CASSVAWGSGDEQYF. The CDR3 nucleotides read TGTGCCAGCAGCGTAGCTTGGGGGAGTGGCGACGAGCAGTACTTC.

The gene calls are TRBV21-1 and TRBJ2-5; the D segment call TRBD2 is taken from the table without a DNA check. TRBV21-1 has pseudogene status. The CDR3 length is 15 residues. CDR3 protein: CASSKVSGMMETQYF. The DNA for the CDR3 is TGTGCCAGCAGCAAAGTCTCCGGTATGATGGAGACCCAGTACTTC.

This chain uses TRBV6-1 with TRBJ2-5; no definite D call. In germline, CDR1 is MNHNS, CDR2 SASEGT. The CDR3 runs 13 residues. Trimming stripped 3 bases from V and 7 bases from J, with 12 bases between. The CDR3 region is CASSETRWRTQYF. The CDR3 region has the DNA TGTGCCAGCAGTGAGACCCGGTGGCGGACCCAGTACTTC.

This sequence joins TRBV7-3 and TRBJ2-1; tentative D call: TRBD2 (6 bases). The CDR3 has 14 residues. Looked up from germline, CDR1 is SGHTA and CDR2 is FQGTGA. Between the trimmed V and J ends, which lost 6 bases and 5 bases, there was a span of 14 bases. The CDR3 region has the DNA TGTGCCAGCAGTTTCGGGGGACTCCACAATGAGCAGTTCTTC. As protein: CASSFGGLHNEQFF.

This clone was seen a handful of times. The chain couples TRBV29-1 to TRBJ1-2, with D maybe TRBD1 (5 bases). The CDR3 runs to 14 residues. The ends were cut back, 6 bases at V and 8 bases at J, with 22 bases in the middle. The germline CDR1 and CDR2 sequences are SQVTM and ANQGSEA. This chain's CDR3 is CSVMGWGSFIGYTF. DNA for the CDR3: TGCAGCGTGATGGGGTGGGGCAGCTTTATAGGCTACACCTTC.

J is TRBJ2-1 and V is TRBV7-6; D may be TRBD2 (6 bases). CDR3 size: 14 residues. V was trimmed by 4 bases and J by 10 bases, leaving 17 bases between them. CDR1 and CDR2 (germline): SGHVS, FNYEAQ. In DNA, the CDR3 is TGTGCCAGCAGCTCGGGAAGGAGCGGGTGGGAGCAGTTCTTC. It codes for CASSSGRSGWEQFF.

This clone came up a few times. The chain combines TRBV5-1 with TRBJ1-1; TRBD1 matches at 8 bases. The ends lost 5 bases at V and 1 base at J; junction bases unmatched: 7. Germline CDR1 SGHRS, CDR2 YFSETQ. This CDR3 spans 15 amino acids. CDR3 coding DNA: TGCGCCAGCAGTTACAACAGGGGGAGGAACACTGAAGCTTTCTTT. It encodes CASSYNRGRNTEAFF.

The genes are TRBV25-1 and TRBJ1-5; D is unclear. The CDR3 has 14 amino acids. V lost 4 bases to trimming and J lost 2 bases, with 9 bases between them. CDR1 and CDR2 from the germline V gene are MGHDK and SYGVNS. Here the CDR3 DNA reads TGTGCCAGCAGTGGCGGGGTGGGCAATCAGCCCCAGCATTTT. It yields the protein CASSGGVGNQPQHF.

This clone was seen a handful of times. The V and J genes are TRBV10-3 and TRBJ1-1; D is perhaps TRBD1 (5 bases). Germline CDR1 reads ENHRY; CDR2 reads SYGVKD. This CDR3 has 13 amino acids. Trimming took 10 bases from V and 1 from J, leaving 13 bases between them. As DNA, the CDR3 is TGTGCCACCCGGGGCAGGGAGAACACTGAAGCTTTCTTT. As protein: CATRGRENTEAFF.

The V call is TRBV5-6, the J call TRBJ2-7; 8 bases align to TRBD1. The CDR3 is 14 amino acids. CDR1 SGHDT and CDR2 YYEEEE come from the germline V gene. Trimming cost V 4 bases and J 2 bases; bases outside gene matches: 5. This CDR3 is CASSPGTGTYEQYF. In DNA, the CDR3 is TGTGCCAGCAGCCCAGGGACAGGAACCTACGAGCAGTACTTC.

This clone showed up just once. The CDR3 DNA is TGTGCCAGCAGCTTCCGTCTCAGGGGCCGCGGGTCCAACATAACCGGGGAGCTGTTTTTT. Protein sequence: CASSFRLRGRGSNITGELFF. The chain links TRBV7-6 to TRBJ2-2, with D maybe TRBD1 (6 bases). Germline V lookup: CDR1 SGHVS, CDR2 FNYEAQ. CDR3 size: 20 residues. V lost 3 bases to trimming and J lost 5 bases, with 28 bases between them.

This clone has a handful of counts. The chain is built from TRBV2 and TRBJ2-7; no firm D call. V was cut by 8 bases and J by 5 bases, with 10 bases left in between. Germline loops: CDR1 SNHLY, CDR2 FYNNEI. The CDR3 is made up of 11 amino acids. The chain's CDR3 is CASALGDEQYF. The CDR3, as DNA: TGTGCCAGCGCCCTTGGGGACGAGCAGTACTTC.

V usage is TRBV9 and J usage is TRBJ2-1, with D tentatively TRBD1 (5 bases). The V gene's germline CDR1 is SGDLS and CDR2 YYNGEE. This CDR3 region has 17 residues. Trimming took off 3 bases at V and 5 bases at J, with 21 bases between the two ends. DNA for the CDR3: TGTGCCAGCAGCGCTCAGACAGAGCCACGACCCAACAATGAGCAGTTCTTC. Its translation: CASSAQTEPRPNNEQFF.

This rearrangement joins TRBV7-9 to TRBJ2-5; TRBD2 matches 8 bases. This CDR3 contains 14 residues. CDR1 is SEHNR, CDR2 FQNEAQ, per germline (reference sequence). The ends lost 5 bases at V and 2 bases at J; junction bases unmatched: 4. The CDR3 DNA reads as TGTGCCAGCAGCAACCGGGGGGGGCAAGAGACCCAGTACTTC. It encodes CASSNRGGQETQYF.

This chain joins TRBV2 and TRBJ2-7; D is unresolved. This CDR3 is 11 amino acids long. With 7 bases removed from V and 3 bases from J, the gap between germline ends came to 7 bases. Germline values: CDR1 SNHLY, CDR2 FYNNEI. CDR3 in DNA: TGTGCCAGCACCCAGGACTACGAGCAGTACTTC. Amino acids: CASTQDYEQYF.

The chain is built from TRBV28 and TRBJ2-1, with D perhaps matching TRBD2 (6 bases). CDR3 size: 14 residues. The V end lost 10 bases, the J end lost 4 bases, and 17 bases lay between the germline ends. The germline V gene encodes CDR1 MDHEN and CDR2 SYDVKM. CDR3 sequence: CATTTGSLYNEQFF. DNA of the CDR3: TGTGCCACCACTACCGGGAGTTTATACAATGAGCAGTTCTTC.

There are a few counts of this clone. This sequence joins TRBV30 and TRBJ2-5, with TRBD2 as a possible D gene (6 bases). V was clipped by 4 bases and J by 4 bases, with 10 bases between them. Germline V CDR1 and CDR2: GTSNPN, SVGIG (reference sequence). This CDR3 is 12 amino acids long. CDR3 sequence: CAWNPAGETQYF. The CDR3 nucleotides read TGTGCCTGGAATCCAGCGGGAGAGACCCAGTACTTC.

The CDR3 sequence: CASIGLSNYQETQYF. The CDR3, as DNA: TGTGCCAGCATTGGGCTATCCAACTACCAAGAGACCCAGTACTTC. This chain connects TRBV28 to TRBJ2-5; D uncertain. CDR1 and CDR2 (germline): MDHEN, SYDVKM. CDR3 length equals 15 residues. Trimming removed 7 bases at V and 0 bases at J, with 15 bases between.

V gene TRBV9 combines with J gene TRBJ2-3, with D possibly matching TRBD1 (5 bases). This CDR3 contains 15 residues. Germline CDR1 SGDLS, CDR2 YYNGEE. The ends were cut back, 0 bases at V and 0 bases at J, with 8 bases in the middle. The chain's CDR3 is CASSVGGASTDTQYF. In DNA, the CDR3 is TGTGCCAGCAGCGTAGGGGGCGCTAGCACAGATACGCAGTATTTT.

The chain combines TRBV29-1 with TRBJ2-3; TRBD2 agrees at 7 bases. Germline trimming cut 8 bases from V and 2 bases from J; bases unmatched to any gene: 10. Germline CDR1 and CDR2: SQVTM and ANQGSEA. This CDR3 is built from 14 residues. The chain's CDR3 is CSLTSEKDTDTQYF. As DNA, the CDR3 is TGCAGCCTCACTAGCGAGAAAGACACAGATACGCAGTATTTT.

The CDR3 coding sequence is TGCGCCAGCAGCTTGGAACAGGGCATTGACAATGAGCAGTTCTTC. Amino acid sequence: CASSLEQGIDNEQFF. The chain employs TRBV5-1 and TRBJ2-1; TRBD1 might be the D (6 bases). The germline CDR1 and CDR2 sequences are SGHRS and YFSETQ. The V and J ends lost 0 bases and 5 bases respectively, with 12 bases between them. The CDR3 has 15 amino acids. Variable domain in full (rest from reference TRBV5-1 and TRBJ2-1): KAGVTQTPRYLIKTRGQQVTLSCSPISGHRSVSWYQQTPGQGLQFLFEYFSETQRNKGNFPGRFSGRQFSNSRSEMNVSTLELGDSALYLCASSLEQGIDNEQFFGPGTRLTVL.

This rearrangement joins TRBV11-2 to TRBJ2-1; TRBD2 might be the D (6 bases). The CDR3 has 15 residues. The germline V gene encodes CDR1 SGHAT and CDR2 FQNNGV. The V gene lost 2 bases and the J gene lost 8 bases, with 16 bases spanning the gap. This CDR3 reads CASSLSVRESHEQFF. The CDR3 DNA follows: TGTGCCAGCAGCTTATCCGTCCGGGAGTCCCATGAGCAGTTCTTC.